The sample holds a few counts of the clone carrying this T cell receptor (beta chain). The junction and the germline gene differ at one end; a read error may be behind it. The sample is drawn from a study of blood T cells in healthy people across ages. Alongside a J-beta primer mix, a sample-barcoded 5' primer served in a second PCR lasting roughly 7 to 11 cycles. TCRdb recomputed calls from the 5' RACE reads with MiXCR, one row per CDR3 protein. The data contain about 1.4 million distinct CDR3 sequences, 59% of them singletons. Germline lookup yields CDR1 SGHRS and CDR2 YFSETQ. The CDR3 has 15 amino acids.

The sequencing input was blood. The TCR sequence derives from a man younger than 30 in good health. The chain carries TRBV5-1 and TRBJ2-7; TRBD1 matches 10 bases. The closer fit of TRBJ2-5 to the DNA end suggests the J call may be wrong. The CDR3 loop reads CASSLVGQGRETQYF. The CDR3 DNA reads TGTGCCAGCAGTTTAGTGGGACAGGGGAGAGAGACCCAGTACTTC.